Reported below is one T cell receptor (beta chain). What it recognizes is unknown. This specimen belongs to a study of cytomegalovirus exposure and HLA in healthy donors. Study-wide points: A later analysis linked a missense DCLRE1C variant to TCR beta V- and J-gene trimming.

V was clipped by 6 bases and J by 7 bases, with 17 bases between them. Germline loops: CDR1 SGHTS, CDR2 YDEGEE. This CDR3 region has 14 residues. The study ran its PCR with 60 Vbeta and 13 Jbeta primers. The repertoire was sequenced with immunoSEQ multiplex PCR; TCRdb's copy has only in-frame clones and lacks some. The repertoire has about 150,000 clones, around 79% of them found once; the top ten carry around 7%. This clonotype was sampled from a man aged 40-49 years in good health and CMV-seropositive. The rearrangement links TRBV5-8 to TRBJ1-5, with D possibly being TRBD1 (6 bases). The sequenced sample was PBMCs. This chain's CDR3 is CASTETGSGQPQHF. The DNA of the CDR3 is TGTGCCAGCACCGAAACAGGGTCAGGACAGCCCCAGCATTTT. The variable domain in full, completed from reference TRBV5-8 and TRBJ1-5, reads EAGVTQSPTHLIKTRGQQATLRCSPISGHTSVYWYQQALGLGLQFLLWYDEGEERNRGNFPPRFSGRQFPNYSSELNVNALELEDSALYLCASTETGSGQPQHFGDGTRLSIL.